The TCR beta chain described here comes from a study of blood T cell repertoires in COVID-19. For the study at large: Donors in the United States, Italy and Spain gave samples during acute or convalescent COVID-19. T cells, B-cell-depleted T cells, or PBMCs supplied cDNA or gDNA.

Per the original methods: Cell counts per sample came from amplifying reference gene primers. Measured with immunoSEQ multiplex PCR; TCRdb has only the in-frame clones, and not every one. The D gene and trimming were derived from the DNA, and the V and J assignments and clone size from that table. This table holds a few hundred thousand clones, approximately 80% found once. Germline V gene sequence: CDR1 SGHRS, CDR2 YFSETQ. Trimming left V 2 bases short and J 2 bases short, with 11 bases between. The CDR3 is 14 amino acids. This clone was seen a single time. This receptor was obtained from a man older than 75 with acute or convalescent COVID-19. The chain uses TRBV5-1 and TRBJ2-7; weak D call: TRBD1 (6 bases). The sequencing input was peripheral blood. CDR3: CASSFTGRPYEQYF. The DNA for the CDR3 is TGCGCCAGCAGCTTTACAGGGCGTCCCTACGAGCAGTACTTC.